This TCR beta chain was profiled in a study of T cells after posttransplantation cyclophosphamide. Study results and limitations: Skin or GI-infiltrating T cells shared few TRB sequences with blood. Recipient CMV seropositivity and CMV reactivation strongly tracked TRB clonality. Donor CD8+ memory clones often dominated recipient blood repertoires at later times.

There are 12 residues in the CDR3. CDR1 and CDR2 from the germline V gene are SQVTM and ANQGSEA. The ends were cut back, 4 bases at V and 2 bases at J, with 8 bases in the middle. Regarding this clone: No antigen is known for it.

Busulfan-fludarabine conditioning, marrow transplant, and cyclophosphamide on days +3 and +4 were administered. The protocol was immunoSEQ multiplex PCR, while the TCRdb copy is restricted to in-frame clones and leaves out a portion. Of over 15,000 clones detected, over 70% appear once; the ten largest clones hold 25% to 35%. The chain joins TRBV29-1 to TRBJ1-1; D is unclear. The sample was PBMCs, taken after an allogeneic stem cell transplant with post-transplant cyclophosphamide. This sequence was found in a male patient in his thirties who received an allogeneic stem cell transplant from a related donor, was CMV-positive, and had acute GVHD only. Certain T cells may be donor cells from the graft. In DNA, the CDR3 is TGCAGCGTTGCCCACATTAACACTGAAGCTTTCTTT. It encodes CSVAHINTEAFF. Full variable domain (outside the CDR3, taken from reference TRBV29-1 and TRBJ1-1): SAVISQKPSRDICQRGTSLTIQCQVDSQVTMMFWYRQQPGQSLTLIATANQGSEATYESGFVIDKFPISRPNLTFSTLTVSNMSPEDSSIYLCSVAHINTEAFFGQGTRLTVV.